The 13 T cell receptor beta chains below come from one sample, sequenced in a study of blood T cell repertoires in COVID-19. The repertoire was sequenced with immunoSEQ multiplex PCR; TCRdb's copy has only in-frame clones and lacks some. The sample lists 150,000 or so clones, approximately 77% occurring once. Sequences were obtained from PBMCs or T cells enriched from blood (not recorded which). These TCRs come from a man aged 55 to 70 who had recovered from COVID-19.

The chain recombines TRBV7-8 with TRBJ1-5, with a weak D call TRBD1 (6 bases). The length of the CDR3 is 15 residues. Germline assignment: CDR1 SGHVS and CDR2 FQNEAQ. With 5 bases removed from V and 0 bases from J, the gap between germline ends came to 11 bases. CDR3 in DNA: TGTGCCAGCAGCACACAGGGTTTTAGCAATCAGCCCCAGCATTTT. Translation: CASSTQGFSNQPQHF.

V usage is TRBV5-1 and J usage is TRBJ2-1; D may be TRBD1 (6 bases). Trimming stripped 0 bases from V and 8 bases from J, with 12 bases between. This CDR3 has 14 amino acids. Germline V gives CDR1 SGHRS, CDR2 YFSETQ. The CDR3 DNA follows: TGCGCCAGCAGCTTGGACAGTACAGGGTATGAGCAGTTCTTC. This encodes CASSLDSTGYEQFF.

This rearrangement joins TRBV5-5 to TRBJ1-2; D perhaps matches TRBD1 (6 bases). Germline V lookup: CDR1 SGHKS, CDR2 YYEKEE (reference sequence). The CDR3 is made up of 15 amino acids. V lost 0 bases and J lost 0, with 9 bases in between. The CDR3 DNA reads as TGTGCCAGCAGCTTGGATCCAGGGGCTAACTATGGCTACACCTTC. Translation gives CASSLDPGANYGYTF.

The CDR3 sequence is CASSLTSGGAGEQFF. In DNA, the CDR3 is TGTGCCAGCAGCTTGACTAGCGGGGGGGCCGGTGAGCAGTTCTTC. The rearrangement uses TRBV7-3 and TRBJ2-1; 14 positions agree with TRBD2. This CDR3 region has 15 residues. CDR1 SGHTA and CDR2 FQGTGA come from the germline V gene. V dropped 3 bases and J dropped 9; count of bases not matched to a gene: 4. The whole variable domain, filled in from reference TRBV7-3 and TRBJ2-1, reads GAGVSQTPSNKVTEKGKYVELRCDPISGHTALYWYRQSLGQGPEFLIYFQGTGAADDSGLPNDRFFAVRPEGSVSTLKIQRTERGDSAVYLCASSLTSGGAGEQFFGPGTRLTVL.

This chain links TRBV28 with TRBJ2-3; TRBD2 matches at 10 bases. V lost 3 bases to trimming and J lost 5 bases; unmatched junction nucleotides: 2. The germline V gene has CDR1 MDHEN and CDR2 SYDVKM. The CDR3 has 14 amino acids. The CDR3 reads CASSLASGGDTQYF. For the CDR3, the DNA is TGTGCCAGCAGTTTGGCTAGCGGGGGAGATACGCAGTATTTT.

V is TRBV10-3 and J is TRBJ2-7; 7 bases fit TRBD1. The CDR3 has 16 residues. The germline V gene encodes CDR1 ENHRY and CDR2 SYGVKD. V was pared by 3 bases and J by 7 bases, with 15 bases of the junction left unmatched. The CDR3 protein is CAISDIWDSRAEEQYF. The CDR3, as DNA: TGTGCCATCAGTGACATCTGGGACAGCCGAGCGGAAGAGCAGTACTTC.

The chain recombines TRBV6-6 with TRBJ2-7; the D gene is possibly TRBD2 (6 bases). Germline CDR1 and CDR2: MNHNY and SVGAGI (reference sequence). The V end lost 7 bases, the J end lost 3 bases, and 16 bases lay between the germline ends. The CDR3 consists of 14 residues. CDR3 nucleotide sequence: TGTGCCAGCAACCAGGGACTTCAGCGCTACGAGCAGTACTTC. The encoded protein is CASNQGLQRYEQYF.

The genes are TRBV7-8 and TRBJ1-2; TRBD1 aligns across 10 bases. The CDR3 has 17 amino acids. Germline V gene lookup returns CDR1 SGHVS and CDR2 FQNEAQ. Trimming cost V 0 bases and J 8 bases; bases outside gene matches: 12. CDR3 bases: TGTGCCAGCAGCTTAGCCGGGACAGGGGATTTCCGTCGGGGCTACACCTTC. Its protein product is CASSLAGTGDFRRGYTF.

This clone was recorded only once. The chain's CDR3 is CASSVGSGGGEQYF. The CDR3 nucleotides read TGTGCCAGCAGCGTAGGAAGCGGAGGCGGCGAGCAGTACTTC. The rearrangement uses TRBV9 and TRBJ2-7, with D possibly matching TRBD2 (5 bases). V was cut by 0 bases and J by 6 bases, with 13 bases left in between. The CDR3 spans 14 residues. Germline-derived CDR1 and CDR2 are SGDLS and YYNGEE.

The rearrangement joins TRBV6-4 to TRBJ1-1; perhaps TRBD1 as D (6 bases). This CDR3 has 13 residues. Germline V gene lookup returns CDR1 MRHNA and CDR2 SNTAGT. The ends were cut back, 6 bases at V and 1 base at J, with 9 bases in the middle. CDR3 nucleotide sequence: TGTGCCAGCAGCCTGACAGGGAACACTGAAGCTTTCTTT. Amino acids: CASSLTGNTEAFF.

This chain connects TRBV24-1 to TRBJ2-2; 8 bases map to TRBD2. Germline loops: CDR1 KGHDR, CDR2 SFDVKD. With V trimmed by 4 bases and J by 0 bases, 6 bases remained unmatched. This CDR3 is built from 17 residues. The CDR3 here is CATSDSAGGTNTGELFF. CDR3 in DNA: TGTGCCACCAGTGACTCGGCGGGGGGTACGAACACCGGGGAGCTGTTTTTT.

This chain links TRBV30 with TRBJ1-5; TRBD1 aligns across 8 bases. The CDR3 runs 14 residues. Trimming took 2 bases from V and 6 from J; bases not matched to a gene: 6. Looked up from germline, CDR1 is GTSNPN and CDR2 is SVGIG (reference sequence). CDR3 nucleotide sequence: TGTGCCTGGAGTCATCAGGGGGCAGCTCAGCCCCAGCATTTT. It specifies CAWSHQGAAQPQHF.

This sequence joins TRBV27 and TRBJ1-5; D may be TRBD1 (5 bases). Germline V gene sequence: CDR1 MNHEY, CDR2 SMNVEV (reference sequence). This CDR3 is 16 amino acids long. The V and J ends lost 3 bases and 4 bases respectively, with 16 bases between them. The CDR3 loop is CASSFSQGGKNQPQHF. The CDR3 nucleotides read TGTGCCAGCAGTTTTTCGCAGGGAGGGAAAAATCAGCCCCAGCATTTT.